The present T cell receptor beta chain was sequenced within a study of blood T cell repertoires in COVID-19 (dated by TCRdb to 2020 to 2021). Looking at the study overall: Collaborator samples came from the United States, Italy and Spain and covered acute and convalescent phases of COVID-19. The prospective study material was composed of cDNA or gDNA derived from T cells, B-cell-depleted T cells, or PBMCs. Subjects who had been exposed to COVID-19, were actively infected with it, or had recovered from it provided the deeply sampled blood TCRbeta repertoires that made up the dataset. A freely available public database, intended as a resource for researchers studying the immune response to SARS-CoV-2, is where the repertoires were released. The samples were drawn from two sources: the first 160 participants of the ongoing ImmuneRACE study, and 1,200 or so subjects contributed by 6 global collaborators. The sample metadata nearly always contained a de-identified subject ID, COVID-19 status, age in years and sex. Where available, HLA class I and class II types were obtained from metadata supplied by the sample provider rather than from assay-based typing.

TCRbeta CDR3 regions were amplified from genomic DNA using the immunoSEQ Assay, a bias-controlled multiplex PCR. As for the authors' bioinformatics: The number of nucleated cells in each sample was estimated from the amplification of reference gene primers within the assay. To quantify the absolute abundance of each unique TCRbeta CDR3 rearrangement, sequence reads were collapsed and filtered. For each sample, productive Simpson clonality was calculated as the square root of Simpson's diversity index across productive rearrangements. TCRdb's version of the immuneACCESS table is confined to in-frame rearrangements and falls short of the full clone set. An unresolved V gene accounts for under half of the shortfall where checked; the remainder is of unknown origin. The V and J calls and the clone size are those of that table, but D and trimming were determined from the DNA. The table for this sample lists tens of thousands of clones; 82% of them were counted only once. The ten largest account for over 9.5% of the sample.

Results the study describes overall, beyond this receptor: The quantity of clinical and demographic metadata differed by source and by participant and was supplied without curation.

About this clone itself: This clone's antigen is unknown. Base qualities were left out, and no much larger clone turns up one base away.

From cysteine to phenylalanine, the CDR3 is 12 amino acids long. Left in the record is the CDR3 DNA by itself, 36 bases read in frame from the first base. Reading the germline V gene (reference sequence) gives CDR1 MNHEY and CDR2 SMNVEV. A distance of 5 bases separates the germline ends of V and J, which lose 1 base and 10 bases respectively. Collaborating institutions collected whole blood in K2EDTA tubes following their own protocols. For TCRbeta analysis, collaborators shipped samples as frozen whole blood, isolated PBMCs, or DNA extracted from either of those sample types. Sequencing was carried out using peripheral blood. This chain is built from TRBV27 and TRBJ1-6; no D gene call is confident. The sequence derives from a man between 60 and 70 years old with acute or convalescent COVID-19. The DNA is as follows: TGTGCCAGCAGTTTATTGGCCTCACCCCTCCACTTT. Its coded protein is CASSLLASPLHF.